These T cell receptor beta chains were read from a single sample in a study of cytomegalovirus exposure and HLA in healthy donors. Data came from immunoSEQ multiplex PCR; TCRdb stores just in-frame clones and leaves some out. The sample holds some 130,000 clones, nearly 80% seen once. Sequencing was carried out using PBMCs. These receptors originate from a man aged 30-40 years in good health and CMV-seronegative. Both conserved end residues are part of each CDR3. D genes are given only for firm matches. Some rows have no size entry. The others give once, few or many, or a class for an expanded clone.

V gene: TRBV9; clone size: -; J gene: TRBJ2-1; D gene: TRBD2; CDR3 protein: CASSVGLAGSFEQFF; CDR3 DNA: TGTGCCAGCAGCGTAGGGCTAGCGGGAAGCTTTGAGCAGTTCTTC
V gene: TRBV28; clone size: once; J gene: TRBJ2-7; D gene: -; CDR3 protein: CASSLLHEQYF; CDR3 DNA: TGTGCCAGCAGTTTACTACACGAGCAGTACTTC
V gene: TRBV5-4; clone size: -; J gene: TRBJ2-2; D gene: TRBD2; CDR3 protein: CASSSELAGAGELFF; CDR3 DNA: TGTGCCAGCAGCTCGGAACTAGCGGGAGCCGGGGAGCTGTTTTTT
V gene: TRBV5-1; clone size: -; J gene: TRBJ1-1; D gene: -; CDR3 protein: CASSRGVMNTEAFF; CDR3 DNA: TGCGCCAGCAGCAGGGGCGTAATGAACACTGAAGCTTTCTTT
V gene: TRBV6-1; clone size: -; J gene: TRBJ1-2; D gene: TRBD1; CDR3 protein: CASTRGQGDGYTF; CDR3 DNA: TGTGCCAGCACGAGGGGACAGGGGGATGGCTACACCTTC
V gene: TRBV28; clone size: -; J gene: TRBJ1-1; D gene: -; CDR3 protein: CASSSPLRIPGRRTEAFF; CDR3 DNA: TGTGCCAGCAGTTCCCCTCTTCGTATACCAGGGCGGCGAACTGAAGCTTTCTTT
V gene: TRBV11-2; clone size: -; J gene: TRBJ2-7; D gene: -; CDR3 protein: CASSGLSGEQYF; CDR3 DNA: TGTGCCAGCAGTGGACTGTCGGGAGAGCAGTACTTC
V gene: TRBV28; clone size: -; J gene: TRBJ1-1; D gene: TRBD1; CDR3 protein: CASSLPPGTGVVLAFF; CDR3 DNA: TGTGCCAGCAGTTTACCACCGGGGACAGGGGTAGTATTAGCTTTCTTT
V gene: TRBV5-1; clone size: -; J gene: TRBJ2-2; D gene: TRBD1; CDR3 protein: CASSGTGYTGELFF; CDR3 DNA: TGCGCCAGCAGTGGGACAGGGTACACCGGGGAGCTGTTTTTT
V gene: TRBV10-1; clone size: -; J gene: TRBJ2-5; D gene: TRBD1; CDR3 protein: CASSQSYRDRGLYF; CDR3 DNA: TGCGCCAGCAGTCAATCCTACCGGGACAGGGGTCTGTACTTC
V gene: TRBV28; clone size: -; J gene: TRBJ2-6; D gene: TRBD2; CDR3 protein: CASSSPGGFASGANVLTF; CDR3 DNA: TGTGCCAGCAGTTCCCCCGGGGGGTTTGCTAGTGGGGCCAACGTCCTGACTTTC
V gene: TRBV4-1; clone size: few; J gene: TRBJ1-1; D gene: -; CDR3 protein: CASSQEGTAEAFF; CDR3 DNA: TGCGCCAGCAGCCAAGAGGGCACAGCTGAAGCTTTCTTT
V gene: TRBV19; clone size: -; J gene: TRBJ2-2; D gene: TRBD2; CDR3 protein: CASSVTGTSGSIVTGELFF; CDR3 DNA: TGTGCCAGTAGTGTAACCGGGACTAGCGGGAGTATTGTCACCGGGGAGCTGTTTTTT
V gene: TRBV15; clone size: -; J gene: TRBJ2-2; D gene: -; CDR3 protein: CATLAEANTGELFF; CDR3 DNA: TGTGCCACATTAGCGGAAGCGAACACCGGGGAGCTGTTTTTT
V gene: TRBV6-1; clone size: -; J gene: TRBJ2-7; D gene: -; CDR3 protein: CASSEASGLGEQYF; CDR3 DNA: TGTGCCAGCAGTGAAGCGAGCGGGCTGGGCGAGCAGTACTTC
V gene: TRBV30; clone size: -; J gene: TRBJ2-7; D gene: -; CDR3 protein: CAWTVQGNYEQYF; CDR3 DNA: TGTGCCTGGACCGTCCAGGGGAACTACGAGCAGTACTTC
V gene: TRBV6-1; clone size: -; J gene: TRBJ2-4; D gene: TRBD1; CDR3 protein: CASSPTGTRDIQYF; CDR3 DNA: TGTGCCAGCAGCCCGACAGGGACCAGGGACATTCAGTACTTC
V gene: TRBV6-5; clone size: -; J gene: TRBJ2-7; D gene: -; CDR3 protein: CASRRDPTSGQYF; CDR3 DNA: TGTGCCAGTCGAAGGGATCCTACGAGCGGGCAGTACTTC
V gene: TRBV27; clone size: -; J gene: TRBJ1-4; D gene: -; CDR3 protein: CASSSHRVPNEKLFF; CDR3 DNA: TGTGCCAGCAGTTCCCACAGGGTACCTAATGAAAAACTGTTTTTT
V gene: TRBV11-3; clone size: -; J gene: TRBJ1-4; D gene: -; CDR3 protein: CASKAQGNEKLFF; CDR3 DNA: TGTGCCAGCAAAGCCCAGGGGAATGAAAAACTGTTTTTT
V gene: TRBV30; clone size: -; J gene: TRBJ2-7; D gene: -; CDR3 protein: CAWSRGYEQYF; CDR3 DNA: TGTGCCTGGAGTCGGGGTTACGAGCAGTACTTC
V gene: TRBV7-8; clone size: -; J gene: TRBJ2-2; D gene: TRBD1; CDR3 protein: CATGDRVNSGELFF; CDR3 DNA: TGTGCCACCGGGGACAGGGTGAACTCCGGGGAGCTGTTTTTT
V gene: TRBV10-1; clone size: once; J gene: TRBJ2-1; D gene: -; CDR3 protein: CARPRGCEQFF; CDR3 DNA: TGCGCCAGACCGCGGGGTTGTGAGCAGTTCTTC
V gene: TRBV14; clone size: -; J gene: TRBJ2-2; D gene: TRBD1; CDR3 protein: CASSQVGQATGELFF; CDR3 DNA: TGTGCCAGCAGCCAAGTGGGACAGGCCACCGGGGAGCTGTTTTTT
V gene: TRBV9; clone size: -; J gene: TRBJ1-2; D gene: -; CDR3 protein: CASSVVAGIRGYTF; CDR3 DNA: TGTGCCAGCAGCGTAGTGGCAGGGATTAGAGGCTACACCTTC
V gene: TRBV7-9; clone size: few; J gene: TRBJ1-5; D gene: TRBD1; CDR3 protein: CASSLGQGSFGNQPQHF; CDR3 DNA: TGTGCCAGCAGCTTAGGACAGGGGTCTTTTGGGAATCAGCCCCAGCATTTT
V gene: TRBV15; clone size: -; J gene: TRBJ2-1; D gene: -; CDR3 protein: CATGMGDISNEQFF; CDR3 DNA: TGTGCCACAGGGATGGGGGACATATCAAATGAGCAGTTCTTC
V gene: TRBV29-1; clone size: few; J gene: TRBJ1-1; D gene: -; CDR3 protein: CSVQGGVNTEAFF; CDR3 DNA: TGCAGCGTGCAGGGTGGGGTGAACACTGAAGCTTTCTTT
V gene: TRBV30; clone size: -; J gene: TRBJ1-5; D gene: TRBD1; CDR3 protein: CAWRFLWTGTCNSNQPQHF; CDR3 DNA: TGTGCCTGGAGATTTCTCTGGACAGGGACATGCAATAGCAATCAGCCCCAGCATTTT
V gene: TRBV29-1; clone size: -; J gene: TRBJ2-7; D gene: TRBD2; CDR3 protein: CSVYGLAGALGEQYF; CDR3 DNA: TGCAGCGTCTATGGGCTAGCGGGAGCCTTAGGGGAGCAGTACTTC
V gene: TRBV6-5; clone size: -; J gene: TRBJ1-1; D gene: TRBD1; CDR3 protein: CASSRDRGVFTEAFF; CDR3 DNA: TGTGCCAGCAGTAGGGACAGGGGGGTTTTCACTGAAGCTTTCTTT
V gene: TRBV7-8; clone size: -; J gene: TRBJ1-6; D gene: -; CDR3 protein: CASSPQANNSPLHF; CDR3 DNA: TGTGCCAGCAGCCCCCAGGCGAATAATTCACCCCTCCACTTT
V gene: TRBV27; clone size: -; J gene: TRBJ1-4; D gene: -; CDR3 protein: CASSLIWGYATNEKLFF; CDR3 DNA: TGTGCCAGCAGTTTAATATGGGGCTATGCAACTAATGAAAAACTGTTTTTT
V gene: TRBV18; clone size: -; J gene: TRBJ2-7; D gene: TRBD2; CDR3 protein: CASSPSAGLSYEQYF; CDR3 DNA: TGTGCCAGCTCACCGTCAGCGGGACTATCCTACGAGCAGTACTTC
V gene: TRBV5-6; clone size: once; J gene: TRBJ1-2; D gene: -; CDR3 protein: CASSGAGPYGYTF; CDR3 DNA: TGTGCCAGCAGCGGAGCGGGGCCCTATGGCTACACCTTC
V gene: TRBV27; clone size: -; J gene: TRBJ2-7; D gene: -; CDR3 protein: CASRNSGTVYEQYF; CDR3 DNA: TGTGCCAGCAGGAATAGTGGGACTGTCTACGAGCAGTACTTC
V gene: TRBV4-2; clone size: -; J gene: TRBJ2-3; D gene: TRBD2; CDR3 protein: CASSQALGLAGSDTQYF; CDR3 DNA: TGTGCCAGCAGCCAAGCTCTGGGTCTAGCGGGATCAGATACGCAGTATTTT
V gene: TRBV6-6; clone size: -; J gene: TRBJ2-5; D gene: TRBD2; CDR3 protein: CAITAGFEQYF; CDR3 DNA: TGTGCCATTACAGCGGGGTTTGAGCAGTACTTC
V gene: TRBV19; clone size: -; J gene: TRBJ2-1; D gene: -; CDR3 protein: CASRVATKGDNEQFF; CDR3 DNA: TGTGCCAGTAGGGTAGCGACCAAGGGCGACAATGAGCAGTTCTTC
V gene: TRBV6-5; clone size: -; J gene: TRBJ2-3; D gene: -; CDR3 protein: CASRAAGTDTQYF; CDR3 DNA: TGTGCCAGCCGCGCGGCAGGCACAGATACGCAGTATTTT
V gene: TRBV6-5; clone size: -; J gene: TRBJ2-5; D gene: -; CDR3 protein: CASSYLAGETQYF; CDR3 DNA: TGTGCCAGCAGTTACCTAGCCGGGGAGACCCAGTACTTC
V gene: TRBV4-3; clone size: once; J gene: TRBJ2-4; D gene: TRBD2; CDR3 protein: CASSQGTGGQRLAKNIQYF; CDR3 DNA: TGCGCCAGCAGCCAAGGTACGGGAGGGCAGCGCCTAGCCAAAAACATTCAGTACTTC
V gene: TRBV7-2; clone size: -; J gene: TRBJ2-1; D gene: TRBD2; CDR3 protein: CASSLGLASWNEQFF; CDR3 DNA: TGTGCCAGCAGCCTGGGACTAGCGTCTTGGAATGAGCAGTTCTTC
V gene: TRBV4-3; clone size: -; J gene: TRBJ2-5; D gene: -; CDR3 protein: CASSQAVAETQYF; CDR3 DNA: TGCGCCAGCAGCCAAGCGGTAGCGGAGACCCAGTACTTC
V gene: TRBV7-2; clone size: -; J gene: TRBJ1-2; D gene: -; CDR3 protein: CASSLASEGHGGYTF; CDR3 DNA: TGTGCCAGCAGCCTCGCATCCGAGGGACATGGTGGCTACACCTTC
V gene: TRBV9; clone size: -; J gene: TRBJ2-3; D gene: TRBD2; CDR3 protein: CASSAAGDGADTQYF; CDR3 DNA: TGTGCCAGCAGCGCTGCGGGGGATGGTGCAGATACGCAGTATTTT
V gene: TRBV6-6; clone size: -; J gene: TRBJ1-1; D gene: TRBD1; CDR3 protein: CASSGTGGNTEAFF; CDR3 DNA: TGTGCCAGCAGTGGGACAGGGGGAAACACTGAAGCTTTCTTT
V gene: TRBV7-9; clone size: once; J gene: TRBJ1-1; D gene: TRBD1; CDR3 protein: CASSSDRDLRGTEAFF; CDR3 DNA: TGTGCCAGCAGTTCCGACAGGGACCTACGAGGGACTGAAGCTTTCTTT
V gene: TRBV7-2; clone size: -; J gene: TRBJ2-7; D gene: -; CDR3 protein: CASSLAQPGGSEQYF; CDR3 DNA: TGTGCCAGCAGCTTAGCCCAGCCCGGTGGGAGCGAGCAGTACTTC
V gene: TRBV10-3; clone size: -; J gene: TRBJ2-3; D gene: TRBD2; CDR3 protein: CASMREGGDTQYF; CDR3 DNA: TGTGCCTCGATGCGGGAGGGCGGAGATACGCAGTATTTT
V gene: TRBV28; clone size: -; J gene: TRBJ2-2; D gene: TRBD2; CDR3 protein: CASRGAGVGTGELFF; CDR3 DNA: TGTGCCAGCAGAGGAGCGGGAGTGGGGACCGGGGAGCTGTTTTTT
V gene: TRBV7-9; clone size: -; J gene: TRBJ2-1; D gene: TRBD2; CDR3 protein: CASSLAGTSGNEQFF; CDR3 DNA: TGTGCCAGCAGCTTAGCGGGGACTAGCGGCAATGAGCAGTTCTTC
V gene: TRBV4-1; clone size: -; J gene: TRBJ2-7; D gene: TRBD1; CDR3 protein: CASSQRTGGSYEQYF; CDR3 DNA: TGCGCCAGCAGCCAAAGGACAGGGGGCTCCTACGAGCAGTACTTC
V gene: TRBV4-1; clone size: -; J gene: TRBJ2-7; D gene: -; CDR3 protein: CASSQGRQGGYEQYF; CDR3 DNA: TGCGCCAGCAGCCAAGGAAGGCAGGGGGGCTACGAGCAGTACTTC
V gene: TRBV28; clone size: -; J gene: TRBJ1-1; D gene: -; CDR3 protein: CASSPPGDFSAAFF; CDR3 DNA: TGTGCCAGCAGTCCGCCGGGGGATTTTTCGGCAGCTTTCTTT